Below, one T cell receptor beta chain is given with its context. Produced via immunoSEQ multiplex PCR; TCRdb's table is partial and in-frame only. The table shows about 59,000 clones, with about 91% occurring only once. Germline lookup yields CDR1 GTSNPN and CDR2 SVGIG (reference sequence). The V end lost 3 bases, the J end lost 6 bases, and 20 bases lay between the germline ends. This CDR3 comprises 15 residues. The data stem from a study of blood T cell repertoires in COVID-19. The chain has TRBV30 and TRBJ2-5, with a tentative D call TRBD1 (5 bases). The specimen was peripheral blood. The clonotype was recovered from an elderly woman with active COVID-19. The CDR3 loop reads CAWSLRQRRTQTQYF. For the CDR3, the DNA is TGTGCCTGGAGCTTGAGACAGAGAAGGACGCAGACCCAGTACTTC.